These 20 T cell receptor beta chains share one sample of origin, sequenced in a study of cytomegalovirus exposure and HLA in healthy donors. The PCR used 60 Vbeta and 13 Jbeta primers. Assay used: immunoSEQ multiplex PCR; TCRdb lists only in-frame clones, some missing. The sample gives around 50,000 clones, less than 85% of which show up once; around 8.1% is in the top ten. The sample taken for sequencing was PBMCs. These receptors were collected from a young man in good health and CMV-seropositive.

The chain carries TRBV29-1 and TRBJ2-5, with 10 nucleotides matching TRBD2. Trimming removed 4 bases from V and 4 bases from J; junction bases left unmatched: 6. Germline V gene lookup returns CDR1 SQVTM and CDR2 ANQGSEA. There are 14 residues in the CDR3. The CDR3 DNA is TGCAGCGTTGGGGCTAGCGGGAGCTCAGAGACCCAGTACTTC. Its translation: CSVGASGSSETQYF.

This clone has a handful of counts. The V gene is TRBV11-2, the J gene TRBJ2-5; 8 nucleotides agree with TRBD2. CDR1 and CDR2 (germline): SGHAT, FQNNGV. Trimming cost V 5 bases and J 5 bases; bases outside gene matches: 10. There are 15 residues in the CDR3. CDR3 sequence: CASSPPGGGLETQYF. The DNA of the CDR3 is TGTGCCAGCAGCCCCCCGGGGGGGGGCCTCGAGACCCAGTACTTC.

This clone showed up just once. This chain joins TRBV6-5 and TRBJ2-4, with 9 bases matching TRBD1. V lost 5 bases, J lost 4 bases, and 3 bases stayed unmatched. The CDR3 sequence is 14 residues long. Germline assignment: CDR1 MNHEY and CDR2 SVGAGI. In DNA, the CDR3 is TGTGCCAGCAGTCCTGGGACAGGGAAAAACATTCAGTACTTC. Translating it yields CASSPGTGKNIQYF.

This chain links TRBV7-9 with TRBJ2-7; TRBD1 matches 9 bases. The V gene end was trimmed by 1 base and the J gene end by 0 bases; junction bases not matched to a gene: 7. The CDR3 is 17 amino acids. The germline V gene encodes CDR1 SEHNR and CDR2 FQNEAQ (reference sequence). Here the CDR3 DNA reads TGTGCCAGCAGCTTAGGGGGGACAGGGAGAAGCTCCTACGAGCAGTACTTC. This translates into CASSLGGTGRSSYEQYF.

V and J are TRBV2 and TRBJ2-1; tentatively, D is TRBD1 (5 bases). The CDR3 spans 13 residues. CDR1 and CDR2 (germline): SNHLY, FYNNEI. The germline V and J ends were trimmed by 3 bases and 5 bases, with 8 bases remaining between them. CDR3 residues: CASSDIGDNEQFF. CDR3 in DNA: TGTGCCAGCAGTGACATAGGGGACAATGAGCAGTTCTTC.

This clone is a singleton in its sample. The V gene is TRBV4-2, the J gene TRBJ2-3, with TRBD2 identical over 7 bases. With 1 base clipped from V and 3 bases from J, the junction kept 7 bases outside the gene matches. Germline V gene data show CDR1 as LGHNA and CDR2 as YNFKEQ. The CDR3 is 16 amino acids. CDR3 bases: TGTGCCAGCAGCCAAGGCGGAAGCGGGGTTACAGATACGCAGTATTTT. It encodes CASSQGGSGVTDTQYF.

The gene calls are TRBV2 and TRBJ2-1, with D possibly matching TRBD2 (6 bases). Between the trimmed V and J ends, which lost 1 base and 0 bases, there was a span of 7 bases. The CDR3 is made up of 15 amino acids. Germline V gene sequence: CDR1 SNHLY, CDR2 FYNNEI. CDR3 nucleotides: TGTGCCAGCAGTGAAGGGAGGGGCTCCTACAATGAGCAGTTCTTC. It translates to CASSEGRGSYNEQFF. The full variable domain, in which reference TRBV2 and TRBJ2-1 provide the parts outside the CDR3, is EPEVTQTPSHQVTQMGQEVILRCVPISNHLYFYWYRQILGQKVEFLVSFYNNEISEKSEIFDDQFSVERPDGSNFTLKIRSTKLEDSAMYFCASSEGRGSYNEQFFGPGTRLTVL.

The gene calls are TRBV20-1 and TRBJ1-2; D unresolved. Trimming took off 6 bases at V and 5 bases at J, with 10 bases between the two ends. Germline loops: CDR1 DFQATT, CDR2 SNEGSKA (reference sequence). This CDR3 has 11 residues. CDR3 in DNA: TGCAGTGCCCCCGCGACTTATGGCTACACCTTC. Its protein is CSAPATYGYTF.

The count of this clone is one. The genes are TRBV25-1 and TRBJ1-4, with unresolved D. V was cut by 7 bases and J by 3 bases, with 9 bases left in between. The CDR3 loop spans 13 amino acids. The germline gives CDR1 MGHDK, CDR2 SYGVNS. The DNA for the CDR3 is TGTGCCAGCAAGGAGGGCTCTAATGAAAAACTGTTTTTT. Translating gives CASKEGSNEKLFF.

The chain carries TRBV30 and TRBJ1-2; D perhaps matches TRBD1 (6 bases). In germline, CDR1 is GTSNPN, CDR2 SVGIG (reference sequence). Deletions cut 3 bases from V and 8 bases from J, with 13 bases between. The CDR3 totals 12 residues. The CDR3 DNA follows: TGTGCCTGGAGACTTACAGGGAACGGCTACACCTTC. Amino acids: CAWRLTGNGYTF.

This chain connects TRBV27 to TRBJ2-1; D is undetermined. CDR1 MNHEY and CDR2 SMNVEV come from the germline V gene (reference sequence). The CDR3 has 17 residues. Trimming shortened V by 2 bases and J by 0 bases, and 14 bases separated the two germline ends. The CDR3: CASSLIPELSSYNEQFF. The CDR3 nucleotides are TGTGCCAGCAGTTTAATCCCCGAGTTAAGCTCCTACAATGAGCAGTTCTTC.

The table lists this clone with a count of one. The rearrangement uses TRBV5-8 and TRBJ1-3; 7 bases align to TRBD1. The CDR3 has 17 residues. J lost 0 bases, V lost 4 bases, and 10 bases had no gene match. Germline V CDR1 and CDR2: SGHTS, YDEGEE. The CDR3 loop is CASSSRRGLSSGNTIYF. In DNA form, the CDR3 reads TGTGCCAGCAGCAGCCGTAGGGGGCTGAGCTCTGGAAACACCATATATTTT.

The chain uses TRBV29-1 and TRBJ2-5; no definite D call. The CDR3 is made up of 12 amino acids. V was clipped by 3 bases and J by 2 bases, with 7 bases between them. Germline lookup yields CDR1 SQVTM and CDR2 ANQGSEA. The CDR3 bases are TGCAGCGTTGACAGGATTCAAGAGACCCAGTACTTC. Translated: CSVDRIQETQYF.

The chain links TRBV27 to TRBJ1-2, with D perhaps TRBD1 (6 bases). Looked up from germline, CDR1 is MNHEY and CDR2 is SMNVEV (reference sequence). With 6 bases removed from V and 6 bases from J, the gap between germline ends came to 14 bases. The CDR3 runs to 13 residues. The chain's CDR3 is CASRYTGLHGYTF. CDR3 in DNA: TGTGCCAGCAGGTATACAGGGTTACATGGCTACACCTTC.

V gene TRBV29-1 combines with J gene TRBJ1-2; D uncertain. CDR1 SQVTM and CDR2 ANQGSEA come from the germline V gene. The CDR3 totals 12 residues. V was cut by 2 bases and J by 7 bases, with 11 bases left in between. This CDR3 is CSVEIGGRGYTF. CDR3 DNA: TGCAGCGTTGAAATAGGCGGTCGTGGCTACACCTTC.

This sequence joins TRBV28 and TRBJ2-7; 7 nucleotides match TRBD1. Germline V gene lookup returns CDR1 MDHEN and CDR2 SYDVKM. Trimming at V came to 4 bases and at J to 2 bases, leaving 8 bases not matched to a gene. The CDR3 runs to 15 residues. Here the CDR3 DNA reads TGTGCCAGCAGTTACCGGGACAGATTCACCTACGAGCAGTACTTC. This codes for CASSYRDRFTYEQYF.

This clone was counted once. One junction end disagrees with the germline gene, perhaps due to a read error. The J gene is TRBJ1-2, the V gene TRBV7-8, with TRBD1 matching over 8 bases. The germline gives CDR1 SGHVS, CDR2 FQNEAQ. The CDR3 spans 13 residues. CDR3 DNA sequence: TGTGCCAGCAGCTTAGGAATAGGACAGGGAACCCACTTC. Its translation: CASSLGIGQGTHF. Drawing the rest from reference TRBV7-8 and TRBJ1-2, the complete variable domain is GAGVSQSPRYKVAKRGQDVALRCDPISGHVSLFWYQQALGQGPEFLTYFQNEAQLDKSGLPSDRFFAERPEGSVSTLKIQRTQQEDSAVYLCASSLGIGQGTHFGSGTRLTVV.

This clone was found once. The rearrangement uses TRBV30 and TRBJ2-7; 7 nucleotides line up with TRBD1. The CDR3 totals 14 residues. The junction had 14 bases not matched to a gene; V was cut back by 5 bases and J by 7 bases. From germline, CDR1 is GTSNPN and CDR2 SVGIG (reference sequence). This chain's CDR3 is CAWWPRAKTGEQYF. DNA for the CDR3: TGTGCCTGGTGGCCCCGAGCTAAGACAGGGGAGCAGTACTTC. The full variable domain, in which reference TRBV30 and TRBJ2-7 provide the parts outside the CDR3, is SQTIHQWPATLVQPVGSPLSLECTVEGTSNPNLYWYRQAAGRGLQLLFYSVGIGQISSEVPQNLSASRPQDRQFILSSKKLLLSDSGFYLCAWWPRAKTGEQYFGPGTRLTVT.

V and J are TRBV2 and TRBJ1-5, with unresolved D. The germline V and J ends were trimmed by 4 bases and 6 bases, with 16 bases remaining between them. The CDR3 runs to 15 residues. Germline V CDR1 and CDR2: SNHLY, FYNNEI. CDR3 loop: CASSGGSGETQPQHF. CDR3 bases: TGTGCCAGCAGTGGGGGTTCCGGGGAAACTCAGCCCCAGCATTTT.

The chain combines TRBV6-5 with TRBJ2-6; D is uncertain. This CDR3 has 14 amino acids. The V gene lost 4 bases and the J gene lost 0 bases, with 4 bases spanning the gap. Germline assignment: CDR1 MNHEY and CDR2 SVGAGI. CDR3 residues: CASSSLSGANVLTF. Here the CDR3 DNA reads TGTGCCAGCAGTTCCCTCTCTGGGGCCAACGTCCTGACTTTC.